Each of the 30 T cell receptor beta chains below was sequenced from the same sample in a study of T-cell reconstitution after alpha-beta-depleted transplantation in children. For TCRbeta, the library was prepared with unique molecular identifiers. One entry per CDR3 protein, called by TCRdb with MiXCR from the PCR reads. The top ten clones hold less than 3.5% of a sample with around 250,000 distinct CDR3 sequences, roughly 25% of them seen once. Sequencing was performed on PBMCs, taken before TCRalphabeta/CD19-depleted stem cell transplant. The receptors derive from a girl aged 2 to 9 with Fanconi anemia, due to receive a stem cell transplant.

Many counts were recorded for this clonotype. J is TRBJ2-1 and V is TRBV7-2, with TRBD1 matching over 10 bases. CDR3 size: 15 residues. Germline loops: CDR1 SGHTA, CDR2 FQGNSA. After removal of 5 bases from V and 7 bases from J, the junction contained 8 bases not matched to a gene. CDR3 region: CASSRLGTGVNEQFF. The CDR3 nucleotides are TGTGCCAGCAGCCGACTCGGGACAGGGGTGAATGAGCAGTTCTTC.

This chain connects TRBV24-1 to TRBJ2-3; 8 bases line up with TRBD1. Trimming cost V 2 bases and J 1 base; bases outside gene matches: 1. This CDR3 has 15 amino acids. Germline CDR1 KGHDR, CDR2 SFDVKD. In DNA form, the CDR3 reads TGTGCCACCAGTGATTCGACAGGGGGCACAGATACGCAGTATTTT. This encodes CATSDSTGGTDTQYF.

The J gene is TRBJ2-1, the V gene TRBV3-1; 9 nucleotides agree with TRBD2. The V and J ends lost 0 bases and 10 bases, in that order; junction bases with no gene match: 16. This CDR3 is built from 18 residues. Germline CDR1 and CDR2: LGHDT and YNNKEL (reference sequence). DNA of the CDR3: TGTGCCAGCAGCCAAGAAAGGAGGTGGTCTAGCGGGGACCCCGAGCAGTTCTTC. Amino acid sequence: CASSQERRWSSGDPEQFF.

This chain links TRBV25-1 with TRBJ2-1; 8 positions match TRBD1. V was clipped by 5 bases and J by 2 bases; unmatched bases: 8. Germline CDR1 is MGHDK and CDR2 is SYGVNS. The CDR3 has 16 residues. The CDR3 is CASSLRQGITYNEQFF. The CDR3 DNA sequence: TGTGCCAGCAGTTTAAGACAGGGGATTACCTACAATGAGCAGTTCTTC.

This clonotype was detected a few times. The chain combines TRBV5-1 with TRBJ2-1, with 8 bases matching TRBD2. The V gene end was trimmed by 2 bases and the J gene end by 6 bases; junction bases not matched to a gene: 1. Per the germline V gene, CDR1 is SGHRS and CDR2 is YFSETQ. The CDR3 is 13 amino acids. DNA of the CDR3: TGCGCCAGCAGCTTAGGACTAGCCAATGAGCAGTTCTTC. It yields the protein CASSLGLANEQFF.

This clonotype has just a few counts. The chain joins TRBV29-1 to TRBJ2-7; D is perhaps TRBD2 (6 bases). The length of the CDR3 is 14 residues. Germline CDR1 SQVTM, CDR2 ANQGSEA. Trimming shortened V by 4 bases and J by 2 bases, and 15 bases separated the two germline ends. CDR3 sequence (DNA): TGCAGCGTTGTACCGACTAGTGGCGCCTACGAGCAGTACTTC. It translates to CSVVPTSGAYEQYF.

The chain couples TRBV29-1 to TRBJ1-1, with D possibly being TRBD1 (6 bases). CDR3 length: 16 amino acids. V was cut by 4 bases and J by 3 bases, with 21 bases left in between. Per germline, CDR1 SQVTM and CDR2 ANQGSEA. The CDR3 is CSVGPNRGGWDTEAFF. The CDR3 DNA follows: TGCAGCGTTGGGCCAAATCGTGGGGGCTGGGACACTGAAGCTTTCTTT.

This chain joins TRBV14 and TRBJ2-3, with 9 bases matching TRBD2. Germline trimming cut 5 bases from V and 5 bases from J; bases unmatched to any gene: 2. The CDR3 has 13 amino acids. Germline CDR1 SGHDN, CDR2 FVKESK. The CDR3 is CASSISGGDTQYF. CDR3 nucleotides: TGTGCCAGCAGCATTAGCGGGGGAGATACGCAGTATTTT.

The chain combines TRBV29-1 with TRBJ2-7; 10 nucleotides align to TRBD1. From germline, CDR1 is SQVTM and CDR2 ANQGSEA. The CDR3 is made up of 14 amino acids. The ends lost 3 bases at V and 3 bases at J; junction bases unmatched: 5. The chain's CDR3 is CSVEVRDRGYEQYF. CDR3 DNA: TGCAGCGTTGAGGTCCGGGACAGGGGCTACGAGCAGTACTTC.

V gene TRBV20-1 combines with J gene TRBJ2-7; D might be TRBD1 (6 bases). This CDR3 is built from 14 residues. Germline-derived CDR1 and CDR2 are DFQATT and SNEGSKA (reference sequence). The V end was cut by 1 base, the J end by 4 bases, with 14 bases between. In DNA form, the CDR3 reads TGCAGTGCTAGAGCGGGCAGGGGTGGGTACGAGCAGTACTTC. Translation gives CSARAGRGGYEQYF.

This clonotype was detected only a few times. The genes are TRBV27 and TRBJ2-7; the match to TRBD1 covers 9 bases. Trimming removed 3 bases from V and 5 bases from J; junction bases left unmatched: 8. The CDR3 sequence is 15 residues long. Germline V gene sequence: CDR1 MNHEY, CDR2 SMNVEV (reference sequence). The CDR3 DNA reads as TGTGCCAGCAGTTTCCAAGGACAGGGGCGCCACGAGCAGTACTTC. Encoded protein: CASSFQGQGRHEQYF.

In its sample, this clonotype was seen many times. CDR3 in DNA: TGCAGCGTTCGGACTAGCGGGAGTTACGAGCAGTACTTC. Translated, it gives CSVRTSGSYEQYF. The chain carries TRBV29-1 and TRBJ2-7, with 13 bases matching TRBD2. The germline V gene has CDR1 SQVTM and CDR2 ANQGSEA. The CDR3 totals 13 residues. Unmatched junction bases numbered 2, after V lost 5 bases and J lost 4 bases.

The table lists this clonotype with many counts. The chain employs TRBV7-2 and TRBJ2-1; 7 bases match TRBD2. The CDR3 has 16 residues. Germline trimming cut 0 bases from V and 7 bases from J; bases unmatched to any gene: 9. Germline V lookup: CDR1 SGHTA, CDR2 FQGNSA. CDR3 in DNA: TGTGCCAGCAGCTTAGCGACCAGCGGGGAGACAAATGAGCAGTTCTTC. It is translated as CASSLATSGETNEQFF.

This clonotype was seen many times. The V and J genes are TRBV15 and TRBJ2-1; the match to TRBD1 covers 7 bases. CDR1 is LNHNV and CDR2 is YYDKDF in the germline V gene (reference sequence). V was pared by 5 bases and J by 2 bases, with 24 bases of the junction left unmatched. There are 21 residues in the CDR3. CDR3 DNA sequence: TGTGCCACCAGCGCAACGACCAGGATGGAGAGACAGGGAAGACCCTACAATGAGCAGTTCTTC. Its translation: CATSATTRMERQGRPYNEQFF.

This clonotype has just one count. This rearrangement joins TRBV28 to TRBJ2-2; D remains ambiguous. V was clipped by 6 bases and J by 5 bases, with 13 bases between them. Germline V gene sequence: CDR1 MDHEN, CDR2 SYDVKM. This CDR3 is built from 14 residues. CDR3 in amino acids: CASRSSMATGELFF. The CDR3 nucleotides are TGTGCCAGCAGGTCCTCGATGGCGACCGGGGAGCTGTTTTTT.

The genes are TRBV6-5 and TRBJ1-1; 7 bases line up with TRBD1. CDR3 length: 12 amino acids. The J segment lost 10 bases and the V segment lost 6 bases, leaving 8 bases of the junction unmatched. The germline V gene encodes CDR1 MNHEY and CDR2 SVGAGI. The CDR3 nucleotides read TGTGCCAGCAGACCCCTACAGGGGAGAGCTTTCTTT. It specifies CASRPLQGRAFF.

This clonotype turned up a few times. The CDR3 protein is CASSPGQGPGLAGNEQFF. In DNA form, the CDR3 reads TGCGCCAGCAGCCCCGGACAGGGCCCGGGACTAGCGGGGAATGAGCAGTTCTTC. V usage is TRBV5-1 and J usage is TRBJ2-1; 13 bases match TRBD2. The CDR3 runs to 18 residues. The V segment lost 4 bases and the J segment 7 bases; nucleotides outside the gene matches: 14. Germline V gene sequence: CDR1 SGHRS, CDR2 YFSETQ.

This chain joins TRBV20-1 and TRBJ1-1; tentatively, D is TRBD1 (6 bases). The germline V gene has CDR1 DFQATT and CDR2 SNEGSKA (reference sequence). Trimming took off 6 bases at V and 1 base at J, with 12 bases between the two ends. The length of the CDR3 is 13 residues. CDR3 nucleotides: TGCAGTGCCACGAGGGGGACGAACACTGAAGCTTTCTTT. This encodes CSATRGTNTEAFF.

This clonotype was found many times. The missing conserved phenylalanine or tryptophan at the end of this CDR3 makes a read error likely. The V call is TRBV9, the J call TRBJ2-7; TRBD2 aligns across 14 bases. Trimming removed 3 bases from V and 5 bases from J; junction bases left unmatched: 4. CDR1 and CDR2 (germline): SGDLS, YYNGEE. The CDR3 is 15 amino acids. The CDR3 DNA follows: TGTGCCAGCAGCGAGGGGACTAGCGGGAGTGACGAGCAGTACCTC. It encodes CASSEGTSGSDEQYL.

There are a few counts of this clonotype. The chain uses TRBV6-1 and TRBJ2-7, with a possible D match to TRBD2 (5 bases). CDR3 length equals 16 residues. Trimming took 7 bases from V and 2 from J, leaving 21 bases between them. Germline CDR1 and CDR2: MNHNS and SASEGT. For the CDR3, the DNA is TGTGCCAGCATCATGAGGCAAGCGGACGGAACCTACGAGCAGTACTTC. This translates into CASIMRQADGTYEQYF.

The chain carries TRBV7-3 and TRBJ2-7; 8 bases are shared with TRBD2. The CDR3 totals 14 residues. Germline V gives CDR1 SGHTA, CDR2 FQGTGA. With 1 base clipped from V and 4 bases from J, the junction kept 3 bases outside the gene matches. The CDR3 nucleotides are TGTGCCAGCAGCTTAAACGGGGGGGCATACGAGCAGTACTTC. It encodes CASSLNGGAYEQYF.

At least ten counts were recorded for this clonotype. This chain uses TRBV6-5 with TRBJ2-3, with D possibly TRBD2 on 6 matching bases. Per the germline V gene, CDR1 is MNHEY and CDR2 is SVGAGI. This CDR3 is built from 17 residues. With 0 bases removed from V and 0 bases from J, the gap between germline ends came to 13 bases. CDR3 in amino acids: CASSYSRVGGSTDTQYF. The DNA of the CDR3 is TGTGCCAGCAGTTACTCGAGGGTCGGGGGAAGCACAGATACGCAGTATTTT.

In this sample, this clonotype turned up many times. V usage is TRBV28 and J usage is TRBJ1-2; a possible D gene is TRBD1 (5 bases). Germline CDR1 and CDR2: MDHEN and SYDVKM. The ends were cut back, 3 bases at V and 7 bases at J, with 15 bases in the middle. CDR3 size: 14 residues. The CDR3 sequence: CASSFLSGDGGYTF. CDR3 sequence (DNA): TGTGCCAGCAGTTTCTTGTCGGGGGATGGTGGCTACACCTTC.

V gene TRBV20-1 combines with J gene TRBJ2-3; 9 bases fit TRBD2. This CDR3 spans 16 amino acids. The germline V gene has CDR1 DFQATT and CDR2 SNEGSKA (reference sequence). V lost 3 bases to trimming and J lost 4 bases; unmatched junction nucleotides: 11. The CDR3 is CSASLIGLAPSDTQYF. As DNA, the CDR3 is TGCAGTGCTAGCTTGATCGGACTAGCGCCGTCAGATACGCAGTATTTT.

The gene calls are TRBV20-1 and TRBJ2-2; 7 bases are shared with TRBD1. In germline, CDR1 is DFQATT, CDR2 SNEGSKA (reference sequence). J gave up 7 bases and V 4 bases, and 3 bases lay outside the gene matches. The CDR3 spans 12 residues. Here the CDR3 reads CSANRGGGELFF. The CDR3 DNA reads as TGCAGTGCTAACAGGGGCGGCGGGGAGCTGTTTTTT.

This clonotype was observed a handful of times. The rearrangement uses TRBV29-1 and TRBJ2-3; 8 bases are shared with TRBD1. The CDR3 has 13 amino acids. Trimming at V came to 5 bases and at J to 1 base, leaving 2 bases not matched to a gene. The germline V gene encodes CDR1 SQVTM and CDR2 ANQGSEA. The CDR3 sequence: CSVPTGGTDTQYF. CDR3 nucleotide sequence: TGCAGCGTTCCGACAGGGGGCACAGATACGCAGTATTTT.

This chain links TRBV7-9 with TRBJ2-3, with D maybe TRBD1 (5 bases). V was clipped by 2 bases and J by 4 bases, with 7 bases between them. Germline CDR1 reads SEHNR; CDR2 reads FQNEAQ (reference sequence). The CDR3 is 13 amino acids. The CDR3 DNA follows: TGTGCCAGCAGCTTACCAGGGCCAGATACGCAGTATTTT. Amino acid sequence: CASSLPGPDTQYF.

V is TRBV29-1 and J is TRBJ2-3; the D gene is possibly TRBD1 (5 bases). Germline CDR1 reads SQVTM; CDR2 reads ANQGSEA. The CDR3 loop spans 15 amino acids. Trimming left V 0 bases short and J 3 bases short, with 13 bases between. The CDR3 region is CSVEDLARVTDTQYF. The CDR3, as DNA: TGCAGCGTTGAAGATCTCGCCAGGGTAACAGATACGCAGTATTTT.

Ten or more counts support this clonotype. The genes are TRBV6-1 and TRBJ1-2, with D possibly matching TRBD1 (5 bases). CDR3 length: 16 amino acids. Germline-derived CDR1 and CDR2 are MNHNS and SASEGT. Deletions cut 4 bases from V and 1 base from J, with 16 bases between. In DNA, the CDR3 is TGTGCCAGCAGTGCGACTTTCACGAGGGGTAACTATGGCTACACCTTC. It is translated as CASSATFTRGNYGYTF.

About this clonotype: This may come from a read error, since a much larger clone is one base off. The CDR3 region is CASSYSERSPQETQYF. The CDR3 bases are TGTGCCAGCAGTTACTCTGAGCGGAGCCCCCAAGAGACCCAGTACTTC. This chain uses TRBV6-2 or TRBV6-3 with TRBJ2-5; D might be TRBD2 (5 bases). Germline lookup yields CDR1 MNHEY and CDR2 SVGEGT. The V and J ends lost 0 bases and 1 base respectively, with 12 bases between them. The CDR3 length is 16 residues.